These T cell receptor beta chains were read from a single sample in a study of blood T cell repertoires in COVID-19. This table comes from immunoSEQ multiplex PCR, and its TCRdb copy is limited to in-frame clones, with some not included. This table has around 180,000 clones, 76% appearing once. Sequenced input: PBMCs or T cells enriched from blood (not recorded which). Receptor source: a woman in her 50s with acute COVID-19. The CDR3 runs from the conserved cysteine through the conserved F or W. Fields, in order: clone size, V gene, J gene, D gene, CDR3 DNA, CDR3 protein. The D gene is left open where the match is weak. A clone size is listed for some rows: how often the clone was seen (once, few, many), or a class if it is expanded.

>NA|TRBV29-1|TRBJ1-1|TRBD1
TGCAGCGTAGCGACAGGGGGTGAAGCTTTCTTT
CSVATGGEAFF
>NA|TRBV6-4|TRBJ2-2|TRBD1
TGTGCCAGTTCCGGGACAGGGGACACCGGGGAGCTGTTTTTT
CASSGTGDTGELFF
>NA|TRBV28|TRBJ1-6|NA
TGTGCCAGCCTACCAGGGGAGGGAGTCTATAATTCACCCCTCCACTTT
CASLPGEGVYNSPLHF
>NA|TRBV14|TRBJ2-3|TRBD2
TGTGCCAGCAGCCCTTCAATCACTAGCGGGGGTCGGAACACAGATACGCAGTATTTT
CASSPSITSGGRNTDTQYF
>NA|TRBV4-2|TRBJ1-5|TRBD1
TGTGCCAGCAGCCAAGATCTGGGACAGGGGGTAAATAGCAATCAGCCCCAGCATTTT
CASSQDLGQGVNSNQPQHF
>once|TRBV11-2|TRBJ1-1|NA
TGTGCCAGCAGCTTCAGGACGGGGTTGAACACTGAAGCTTTCTTT
CASSFRTGLNTEAFF
>NA|TRBV5-6|TRBJ1-4|TRBD1
TGTGCCAGCACCTTACTAACTAGTGACAGGGGAAATGAAAAACTGTTTTTT
CASTLLTSDRGNEKLFF
>NA|TRBV3-1/TRBV3-2|TRBJ1-6|NA
TGTGCCAGCAGCCAAGATCAAGGAGGTTATAATTCACCCCTCCACTTT
CASSQDQGGYNSPLHF
>NA|TRBV2|TRBJ2-3|NA
TGTGCCAGCGGGACTCCTAGTAGTCAACTTAGCACAGATACGCAGTATTTT
CASGTPSSQLSTDTQYF
>NA|TRBV6-5|TRBJ2-2|NA
TGTGCCAGCACTCAGGTGACCACCGGGGAGCTGTTTTTT
CASTQVTTGELFF
>NA|TRBV7-8|TRBJ2-3|NA
TGTGCCAGCAGCTTAGGTGGTGGGCACACAACGCAGTATTTT
CASSLGGGHTTQYF
>NA|TRBV18|TRBJ1-4|TRBD1
TGTGCCTCCCGACAGGGGGGGGGTGAAAAACTGTTTTTT
CASRQGGGEKLFF
>many|TRBV9|TRBJ1-1|NA
TGTGCCAGCAGCGTAGGAGCCTCGAACACTGAAGCTTTCTTT
CASSVGASNTEAFF
>few|TRBV5-1|TRBJ2-3|TRBD2
TGCGCCAGCAGCTTTAATTTAGCGGGGGGGACAGATACGCAGTATTTT
CASSFNLAGGTDTQYF